The 22 T cell receptor beta chains below were found in one sample sequenced in a study of blood T cell repertoires in COVID-19. Sequencing used immunoSEQ multiplex PCR; TCRdb keeps in-frame clones, though not all of them. The repertoire holds approximately 350,000 clones, with 87% as singletons. Material: peripheral blood. The receptor source for this set is a woman aged 45-65 years with COVID-19, enrolled during active disease.

This clone was counted a few times. CDR3 bases: TGTGCCAGCGCCCAACTCTCGGGAATGGTTCAGCCCCAGCATTTT. Its protein product is CASAQLSGMVQPQHF. This rearrangement joins TRBV6-5 to TRBJ1-5; D not certain. The CDR3 has 15 residues. From germline, CDR1 is MNHEY and CDR2 SVGAGI. Trimming took off 8 bases at V and 6 bases at J, with 20 bases between the two ends.

The chain links TRBV7-2 to TRBJ2-6; D possibly corresponds to TRBD1 (5 bases). Trimming pared 5 bases from V and 1 base from J, leaving 9 bases between. The germline CDR1 and CDR2 sequences are SGHTA and FQGNSA. This CDR3 comprises 15 residues. The CDR3 bases are TGTGCCAGCAGCATACAGGCGTCTGGGGCCAACGTCCTGACTTTC. This gives the protein CASSIQASGANVLTF.

The CDR3 region has the DNA TGTGCCAGCAGTTACTCGAGACGGGAGCCCTACGAGCAGTACTTC. Its protein product is CASSYSRREPYEQYF. The genes are TRBV6-5 and TRBJ2-7; D might be TRBD2 (6 bases). This CDR3 is 15 amino acids long. The V end lost 0 bases, the J end lost 2 bases, and 11 bases lay between the germline ends. The germline gives CDR1 MNHEY, CDR2 SVGAGI.

This chain uses TRBV6-5 with TRBJ2-3, with D perhaps matching TRBD1 (6 bases). Trimming took 5 bases from V and 11 from J, leaving 20 bases between them. Germline assignment: CDR1 MNHEY and CDR2 SVGAGI. The CDR3 runs to 14 residues. This CDR3 is CASSRGTPDGEQYF. The CDR3 bases are TGTGCCAGCAGTCGTGGGACACCAGACGGGGAGCAGTATTTT.

The chain joins TRBV9 to TRBJ2-1; tentative D call: TRBD2 (5 bases). CDR1 SGDLS and CDR2 YYNGEE come from the germline V gene. The V end lost 3 bases, the J end lost 2 bases, and 12 bases lay between the germline ends. This CDR3 has 15 residues. CDR3 region: CASSGGISTYNEQFF. CDR3 sequence (DNA): TGTGCCAGCAGCGGAGGGATATCGACCTACAATGAGCAGTTCTTC.

The genes are TRBV5-1 and TRBJ2-7, with 10 bases aligning to TRBD1. This CDR3 has 17 amino acids. Trimming cost V 3 bases and J 5 bases; bases outside gene matches: 14. Germline V gene lookup returns CDR1 SGHRS and CDR2 YFSETQ. CDR3 residues: CASSSHAGTGVGNEQYF. The CDR3 DNA sequence: TGCGCCAGCAGCTCTCATGCCGGGACAGGGGTCGGGAACGAGCAGTACTTC.

The chain links TRBV19 to TRBJ2-2; 8 positions agree with TRBD2. V lost 8 bases to trimming and J lost 5 bases; unmatched junction nucleotides: 7. Germline CDR1 and CDR2: LNHDA and SQIVND (reference sequence). The CDR3 sequence is 14 residues long. CDR3 amino acids: CASCQRELTGELFF. DNA for the CDR3: TGTGCCAGTTGCCAGCGGGAGTTAACCGGGGAGCTGTTTTTT.

This rearrangement joins TRBV5-1 to TRBJ1-6; 7 nucleotides line up with TRBD1. V gave up 3 bases and J gave up 10 bases; unmatched junction bases: 7. Germline assignment: CDR1 SGHRS and CDR2 YFSETQ. This CDR3 has 14 residues. CDR3 DNA: TGCGCCAGCAGCTCGACAGGGTTTGGGTCACCCCTCCACTTT. This translates into CASSSTGFGSPLHF.

With respect to this clone: At the DNA level, this CDR3 is encoded by other sequences in the same sample as well. The chain couples TRBV5-1 to TRBJ2-7; 8 positions match TRBD2. V was clipped by 0 bases and J by 6 bases; unmatched bases: 8. This CDR3 spans 15 amino acids. Germline CDR1 reads SGHRS; CDR2 reads YFSETQ. The chain's CDR3 is CASSLEAGGPSEQYF. The CDR3, as DNA: TGCGCCAGCAGCTTGGAGGCGGGAGGTCCCTCCGAGCAGTACTTC. Combining the CDR3 with reference TRBV5-1 and TRBJ2-7 gives the whole variable domain KAGVTQTPRYLIKTRGQQVTLSCSPISGHRSVSWYQQTPGQGLQFLFEYFSETQRNKGNFPGRFSGRQFSNSRSEMNVSTLELGDSALYLCASSLEAGGPSEQYFGPGTRLTVT.

The sample holds one count of this clone. The V call is TRBV28, the J call TRBJ1-2, with D perhaps matching TRBD1 (5 bases). Trimming removed 6 bases at V and 2 bases at J, with 10 bases between. This CDR3 comprises 13 residues. The germline V gene encodes CDR1 MDHEN and CDR2 SYDVKM. This CDR3 is CASRRQLNYGYTF. In DNA, the CDR3 is TGTGCCAGCAGAAGACAGCTCAACTATGGCTACACCTTC.

The chain employs TRBV2 and TRBJ2-7; D perhaps matches TRBD1 (7 bases). V lost 6 bases, J lost 3 bases, and 15 bases lay in between. The CDR3 extends over 14 amino acids. Germline CDR1 reads SNHLY; CDR2 reads FYNNEI. The CDR3: CASSQGGLGYEQYF. CDR3 sequence (DNA): TGTGCCAGCAGCCAGGGGGGACTGGGCTACGAGCAGTACTTC. The variable domain in full, with the rest retrieved from reference TRBV2 and TRBJ2-7, is EPEVTQTPSHQVTQMGQEVILRCVPISNHLYFYWYRQILGQKVEFLVSFYNNEISEKSEIFDDQFSVERPDGSNFTLKIRSTKLEDSAMYFCASSQGGLGYEQYFGPGTRLTVT.

The chain carries TRBV11-3 and TRBJ2-7; perhaps TRBD2 as D (6 bases). V lost 6 bases, J lost 0 bases, and 6 bases lay in between. Germline V lookup: CDR1 SGHNT, CDR2 YENEEA. The CDR3 has 12 residues. For the CDR3, the DNA is TGTGCCAGCAGGCGGGACTCCTACGAGCAGTACTTC. It encodes CASRRDSYEQYF. The full variable domain, with the rest looked up from reference TRBV11-3 and TRBJ2-7, is EAGVVQSPRYKIIEKKQPVAFWCNPISGHNTLYWYLQNLGQGPELLIRYENEEAVDDSQLPKDRFSAERLKGVDSTLKIQPAELGDSAVYLCASRRDSYEQYFGPGTRLTVT.

This chain links TRBV19 with TRBJ2-5; D is unclear. Trimming removed 6 bases at V and 0 bases at J, with 14 bases between. From germline, CDR1 is LNHDA and CDR2 SQIVND (reference sequence). This CDR3 spans 15 amino acids. The CDR3 is CASSLYPSYQETQYF. CDR3 DNA: TGTGCCAGTAGCCTATACCCCTCTTACCAAGAGACCCAGTACTTC.

The chain uses TRBV5-1 and TRBJ2-1; 10 bases are a match to TRBD2. Germline loops: CDR1 SGHRS, CDR2 YFSETQ. The CDR3 totals 16 residues. V dropped 4 bases and J dropped 7; count of bases not matched to a gene: 11. CDR3 sequence: CASSMRTSGGGNEQFF. The CDR3 coding sequence is TGCGCCAGCAGCATGCGGACTAGCGGAGGGGGTAATGAGCAGTTCTTC.

The V call is TRBV11-3, the J call TRBJ2-3; TRBD2 matches 8 bases. Unmatched junction bases numbered 7, after V lost 5 bases and J lost 3 bases. The CDR3 runs to 15 residues. Germline V gene sequence: CDR1 SGHNT, CDR2 YENEEA. CDR3 sequence (DNA): TGTGCCAGCAGCCCCGGGACTAGTTTGACAGATACGCAGTATTTT. Encoded protein: CASSPGTSLTDTQYF.

The CDR3 spells CASSSGQSSYNEQFF. The CDR3, as DNA: TGTGCCAGCAGCTCTGGACAGAGCTCCTACAATGAGCAGTTCTTC. The J gene is TRBJ2-1, the V gene TRBV7-3; weak D call: TRBD1 (6 bases). The CDR3 sequence is 15 residues long. In germline, CDR1 is SGHTA, CDR2 FQGTGA. The V and J ends lost 4 bases and 0 bases respectively, with 10 bases between them.

This clone was recorded a few times. The gene calls are TRBV30 and TRBJ1-5, with unresolved D. Trimming removed 3 bases at V and 0 bases at J, with 12 bases between. The CDR3 sequence is 15 residues long. From germline, CDR1 is GTSNPN and CDR2 SVGIG (reference sequence). The CDR3 sequence: CAWSAASYSNQPQHF. CDR3 DNA: TGTGCCTGGAGCGCTGCCAGTTATAGCAATCAGCCCCAGCATTTT. The whole variable domain, filled in from reference TRBV30 and TRBJ1-5, reads SQTIHQWPATLVQPVGSPLSLECTVEGTSNPNLYWYRQAAGRGLQLLFYSVGIGQISSEVPQNLSASRPQDRQFILSSKKLLLSDSGFYLCAWSAASYSNQPQHFGDGTRLSIL.

The chain recombines TRBV28 with TRBJ2-2; tentative D call: TRBD1 (7 bases). The germline V gene encodes CDR1 MDHEN and CDR2 SYDVKM. V was shortened by 9 bases and J by 1 base, with 12 bases between the two germline ends. This CDR3 contains 14 residues. The CDR3 loop reads CASAGGQNTGELFF. CDR3 coding DNA: TGTGCCAGTGCAGGGGGGCAGAACACCGGGGAGCTGTTTTTT.

The chain links TRBV7-9 to TRBJ2-3; maybe TRBD2 (6 bases). V was pared by 0 bases and J by 0 bases, with 7 bases between. Germline V gene lookup returns CDR1 SEHNR and CDR2 FQNEAQ (reference sequence). This CDR3 contains 15 residues. The CDR3 DNA follows: TGTGCCAGCAGCTTAGCCGGGACTAGCACAGATACGCAGTATTTT. Translated: CASSLAGTSTDTQYF.

The V gene is TRBV7-9, the J gene TRBJ2-3; 7 nucleotides align to TRBD2. This CDR3 has 15 residues. The germline gives CDR1 SEHNR, CDR2 FQNEAQ (reference sequence). Trimming removed 4 bases from V and 3 bases from J; junction bases left unmatched: 7. The CDR3 reads CASSSRGGSTDTQYF. The CDR3 nucleotides are TGTGCCAGCAGCTCCCGCGGGGGTAGTACAGATACGCAGTATTTT.

The chain couples TRBV20-1 to TRBJ2-2, with 7 bases aligning to TRBD2. This CDR3 spans 14 amino acids. Trimming took 3 bases from V and 1 from J; bases not matched to a gene: 2. The germline V gene encodes CDR1 DFQATT and CDR2 SNEGSKA (reference sequence). CDR3 in amino acids: CSASWGGNTGELFF. In DNA, the CDR3 is TGCAGTGCTAGTTGGGGGGGGAACACCGGGGAGCTGTTTTTT.

The chain combines TRBV2 with TRBJ2-1; TRBD2 matches 10 bases. Germline V gives CDR1 SNHLY, CDR2 FYNNEI. J was trimmed by 5 bases and V by 1 base; bases with no gene match: 5. The CDR3 extends over 16 amino acids. CDR3 in DNA: TGTGCCAGCAGTGAAGGGGCTAGCGGGGGAGACAATGAGCAGTTCTTC. Its translation is CASSEGASGGDNEQFF.